Listed below are T cell receptor beta chains from one sample, sequenced in a study of glioma-infiltrating T cells after dendritic cell vaccination. Sequenced by immunoSEQ multiplex PCR; TCRdb stores in-frame clones only, minus some. The repertoire has fewer than 75,000 clones, 85% of them found once; the top ten carry approximately 9.6%. The specimen comprised blood, sampled after dendritic cell vaccination. Receptors originate from a human donor with glioblastoma. Each CDR3 is given with its conserved first and last residue. Each record gives: clone size, V gene, D gene, J gene, CDR3 protein, CDR3 DNA. The D gene is left open where the match is weak. Size tells how often a clone was seen (once, few, many) or the class of an expanded clone, and some rows leave it out.

.	TRBV30	.	TRBJ2-7	CAWRIRGEQYF	TGTGCCTGGAGGATTCGGGGCGAGCAGTACTTC
.	TRBV18	.	TRBJ2-5	CASSPRVRVDRQETQYF	TGTGCCAGCTCACCTCGGGTTCGTGTGGACAGACAAGAGACCCAGTACTTC
.	TRBV7-2	TRBD2	TRBJ2-7	CASSWTGTARTSGGDEQYF	TGTGCCAGCAGCTGGACCGGGACGGCAAGGACTAGCGGGGGGGACGAGCAGTACTTC
.	TRBV6-5	.	TRBJ2-1	CASSYRQGPYNEQFF	TGTGCCAGCAGTTACCGGCAGGGTCCTTACAATGAGCAGTTCTTC
.	TRBV11-3	TRBD1	TRBJ1-6	CASSLGQGANSPLHF	TGTGCCAGCAGCCTCGGACAGGGGGCCAATTCACCCCTCCACTTT
.	TRBV7-9	.	TRBJ1-1	CASSSFIAGAFF	TGTGCCAGCAGCTCCTTCATCGCGGGTGCTTTCTTT
.	TRBV30	TRBD1	TRBJ2-7	CAWNRDRVYEQYF	TGTGCCTGGAACCGGGACAGGGTATACGAGCAGTACTTC
.	TRBV6-5	TRBD1	TRBJ2-7	CASSRDSLYEQYF	TGTGCCAGCAGCCGGGACAGCCTTTACGAGCAGTACTTC
.	TRBV11-3	TRBD1	TRBJ1-6	CASSDRGKYLGGDSPLHF	TGTGCCAGCAGCGACAGGGGTAAATACTTGGGTGGAGATTCACCCCTCCACTTT
.	TRBV15	TRBD2	TRBJ2-1	CATSRPLAASSYNEQFF	TGTGCCACCAGCAGACCACTAGCGGCGAGCTCCTACAATGAGCAGTTCTTC
.	TRBV25-1	.	TRBJ1-3	CASSEWGRASLSGNTIYF	TGTGCCAGCAGTGAATGGGGCAGGGCAAGCCTCTCTGGAAACACCATATATTTT
.	TRBV28	.	TRBJ2-7	CASSLPGSVYEQYF	TGTGCCAGCAGTTTACCGGGGTCCGTCTACGAGCAGTACTTC
.	TRBV7-6	TRBD1	TRBJ2-7	CASSLARGRRYEQYF	TGTGCCAGCAGCTTAGCAAGGGGGCGACGCTACGAGCAGTACTTC
.	TRBV7-8	.	TRBJ2-2	CASSLGAPNTGELFF	TGTGCCAGCAGCTTGGGGGCACCGAACACCGGGGAGCTGTTTTTT
few	TRBV6-5	TRBD2	TRBJ2-5	CASSELAGLETQYF	TGTGCCAGCAGTGAACTAGCGGGGTTAGAGACCCAGTACTTC
.	TRBV5-1	.	TRBJ1-2	CASSLGGIPPYGYTF	TGCGCCAGCAGCTTGGGAGGAATCCCTCCCTATGGCTACACCTTC
.	TRBV25-1	TRBD1	TRBJ2-7	CASSGWDRAIYEQYF	TGTGCCAGCAGTGGGTGGGACAGGGCTATCTACGAGCAGTACTTC
.	TRBV7-8	.	TRBJ1-5	CASSLDTYSNQPQHF	TGTGCCAGCAGCTTAGATACCTATAGTAATCAGCCCCAGCATTTT
.	TRBV5-1	TRBD1	TRBJ2-7	CASSPGDRGGHEQYF	TGCGCCAGCAGCCCGGGGGACAGGGGAGGGCACGAGCAGTACTTC
.	TRBV5-1	.	TRBJ2-4	CASSQGGKNIQYF	TGCGCCAGCAGTCAGGGGGGCAAAAACATTCAGTACTTC
.	TRBV29-1	.	TRBJ2-1	CSVLGRREAHNEQFF	TGCAGCGTTCTGGGGAGGAGGGAGGCGCACAATGAGCAGTTCTTC
few	TRBV4-2	TRBD1	TRBJ1-2	CASSPGQGVAYGYTF	TGTGCCAGCAGCCCTGGACAGGGAGTAGCCTATGGCTACACCTTC
.	TRBV7-9	TRBD2	TRBJ2-2	CASSLAGTSDTGELFF	TGTGCCAGCAGCTTAGCCGGGACTAGCGACACCGGGGAGCTGTTTTTT
.	TRBV7-6	.	TRBJ1-4	CASSLADSRNEKLFF	TGTGCCAGCAGCTTAGCGGACAGCCGGAATGAAAAACTGTTTTTT
.	TRBV11-1	TRBD2	TRBJ2-1	CASSKRVWTSGGPYNEQFF	TGTGCCAGCAGCAAGCGAGTTTGGACTAGCGGGGGGCCGTACAATGAGCAGTTCTTC
.	TRBV5-4	TRBD1	TRBJ2-5	CASSLEGQNKETQYF	TGTGCCAGCAGCTTGGAGGGACAGAATAAAGAGACCCAGTACTTC
.	TRBV19	.	TRBJ2-2	CASSIELVIANTGELFF	TGTGCCAGTAGTATAGAACTTGTAATCGCGAACACCGGGGAGCTGTTTTTT
.	TRBV6-1	.	TRBJ2-7	CASGGSALQYF	TGTGCCAGCGGGGGGTCGGCCCTGCAGTACTTC
.	TRBV6-5	TRBD1	TRBJ2-7	CARGQITYEQYF	TGTGCCAGGGGACAGATAACCTACGAGCAGTACTTC
.	TRBV6-5	TRBD2	TRBJ2-7	CASRGLAGSSYEQYF	TGTGCCAGCAGGGGACTAGCGGGGAGCTCCTACGAGCAGTACTTC
.	TRBV7-2	TRBD2	TRBJ2-2	CASQRGGNTGELFF	TGTGCCAGCCAACGCGGGGGGAACACCGGGGAGCTGTTTTTT
.	TRBV7-2	.	TRBJ1-1	CASSLLGENTEAFF	TGTGCCAGCAGCTTACTAGGAGAGAACACTGAAGCTTTCTTT
.	TRBV7-2	TRBD2	TRBJ2-7	CASSPIGTTFTYEQYF	TGTGCCAGCAGCCCAATCGGGACTACATTCACCTACGAGCAGTACTTC
.	TRBV10-3	TRBD1	TRBJ2-1	CATGTGTYNEQFF	TGTGCCACCGGGACAGGAACCTACAATGAGCAGTTCTTC
.	TRBV19	.	TRBJ1-1	CASGPVGVEAFF	TGTGCCAGTGGCCCCGTCGGGGTTGAAGCTTTCTTT
once	TRBV4-1	TRBD2	TRBJ2-5	CASSQGVPAGVQETQYF	TGCGCCAGCAGCCAAGGGGTGCCAGCGGGGGTACAAGAGACCCAGTACTTC
.	TRBV6-1	.	TRBJ2-3	CASSEGYNRGALPDTQYF	TGTGCCAGCAGTGAAGGGTACAACCGGGGGGCCCTCCCAGATACGCAGTATTTT
.	TRBV5-1	.	TRBJ1-1	CASSLAPNTEAFF	TGCGCCAGCAGCTTGGCTCCGAACACTGAAGCTTTCTTT
.	TRBV5-1	.	TRBJ1-4	CASSLGQGNEKLFF	TGCGCCAGCAGCTTGGGGCAGGGGAATGAAAAACTGTTTTTT
.	TRBV7-8	TRBD2	TRBJ2-5	CASSPIAGAQGETQYF	TGTGCCAGCAGCCCGATAGCGGGGGCCCAGGGAGAGACCCAGTACTTC
.	TRBV11-3	TRBD1	TRBJ1-3	CASSPWGQYNTIYF	TGTGCCAGCAGCCCCTGGGGACAGTACAACACCATATATTTT
.	TRBV5-1	.	TRBJ2-1	CASSSPGTGNEQFF	TGCGCCAGCAGCTCCCCCGGGACTGGCAATGAGCAGTTCTTC